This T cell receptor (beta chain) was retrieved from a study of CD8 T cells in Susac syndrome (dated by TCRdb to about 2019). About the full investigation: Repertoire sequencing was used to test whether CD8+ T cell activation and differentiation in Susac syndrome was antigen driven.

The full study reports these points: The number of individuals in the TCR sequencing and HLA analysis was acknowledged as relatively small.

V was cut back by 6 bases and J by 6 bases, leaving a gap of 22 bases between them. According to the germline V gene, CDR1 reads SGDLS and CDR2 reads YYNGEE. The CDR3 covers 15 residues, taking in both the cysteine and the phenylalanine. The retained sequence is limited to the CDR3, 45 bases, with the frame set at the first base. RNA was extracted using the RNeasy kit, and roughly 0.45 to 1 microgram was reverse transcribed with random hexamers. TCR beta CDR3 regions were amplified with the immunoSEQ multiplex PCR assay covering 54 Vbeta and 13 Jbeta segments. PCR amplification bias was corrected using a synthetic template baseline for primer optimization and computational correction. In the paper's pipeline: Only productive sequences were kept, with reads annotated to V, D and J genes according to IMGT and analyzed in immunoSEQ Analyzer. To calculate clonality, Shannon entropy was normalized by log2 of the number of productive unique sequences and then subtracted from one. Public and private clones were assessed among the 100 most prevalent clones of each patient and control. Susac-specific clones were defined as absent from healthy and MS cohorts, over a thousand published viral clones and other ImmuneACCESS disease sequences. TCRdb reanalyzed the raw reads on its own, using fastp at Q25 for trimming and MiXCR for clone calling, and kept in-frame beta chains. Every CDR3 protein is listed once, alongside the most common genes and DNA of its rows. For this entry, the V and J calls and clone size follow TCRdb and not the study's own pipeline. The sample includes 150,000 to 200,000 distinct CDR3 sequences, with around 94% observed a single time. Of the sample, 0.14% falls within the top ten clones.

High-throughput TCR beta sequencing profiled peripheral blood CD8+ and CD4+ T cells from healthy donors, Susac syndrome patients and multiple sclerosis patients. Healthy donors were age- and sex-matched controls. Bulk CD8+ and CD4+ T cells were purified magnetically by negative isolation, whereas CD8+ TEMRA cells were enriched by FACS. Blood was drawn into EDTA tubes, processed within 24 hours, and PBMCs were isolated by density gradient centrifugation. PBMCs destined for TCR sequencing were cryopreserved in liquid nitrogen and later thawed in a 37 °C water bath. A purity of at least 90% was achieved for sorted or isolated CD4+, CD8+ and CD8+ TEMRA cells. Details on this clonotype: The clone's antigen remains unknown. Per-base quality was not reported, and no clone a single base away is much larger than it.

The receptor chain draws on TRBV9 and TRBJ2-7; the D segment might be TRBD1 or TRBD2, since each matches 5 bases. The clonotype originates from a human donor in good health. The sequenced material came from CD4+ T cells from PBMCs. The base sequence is TGTGCCAGCATGGTGGGACGCCAACCCCTAGGCGAGCAGTACTTC. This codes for CASMVGRQPLGEQYF.